A single sample gave rise to the 17 T cell receptor beta chains below, sequenced in a study of T cells in pancreatic ductal adenocarcinoma. Selected pancreatic ductal adenocarcinoma patients had undergone surgery without neoadjuvant therapy. Data came from immunoSEQ multiplex PCR; TCRdb stores just in-frame clones and leaves some out. The sample shows roughly 100,000 clones, about 96% of them seen only once. Sequencing was carried out using PBMCs. The receptors originated from a human donor with pancreatic ductal adenocarcinoma.

V and J are TRBV7-8 and TRBJ2-7, with 10 bases that match TRBD2. In germline, CDR1 is SGHVS, CDR2 FQNEAQ. This CDR3 comprises 14 residues. V was pared by 6 bases and J by 3 bases, with 5 bases of the junction left unmatched. CDR3 residues: CASRRRTSGYEQYF. Here the CDR3 DNA reads TGTGCCAGCAGGAGGCGGACTAGCGGCTACGAGCAGTACTTC.

The chain's CDR3 is CASSGQGVAFF. CDR3 coding DNA: TGTGCCAGTAGTGGACAGGGTGTAGCTTTCTTT. The genes are TRBV19 and TRBJ1-1, with 8 bases lining up with TRBD1. Germline V gives CDR1 LNHDA, CDR2 SQIVND (reference sequence). The V and J ends lost 5 bases and 10 bases, in that order; junction bases with no gene match: 3. This CDR3 spans 11 amino acids.

V is TRBV10-3 and J is TRBJ1-4; D gene ambiguous. This CDR3 region has 12 residues. Looked up from germline, CDR1 is ENHRY and CDR2 is SYGVKD. V dropped 0 bases and J dropped 8 bases, with 4 bases sitting between them. The CDR3 sequence: CAISESREKLFF. CDR3 bases: TGTGCCATCAGTGAGTCGAGAGAAAAACTGTTTTTT.

As DNA, the CDR3 is TGTGCCAGCAGCGGAGGGTATGAAGCCTACGAGCAGTACTTC. Protein product: CASSGGYEAYEQYF. V is TRBV27 and J is TRBJ2-7, with D perhaps TRBD2 (6 bases). This CDR3 comprises 14 residues. Trimming shortened V by 6 bases and J by 2 bases, and 14 bases separated the two germline ends. CDR1 MNHEY and CDR2 SMNVEV come from the germline V gene (reference sequence).

CDR3 nucleotide sequence: TGTGCCAGTAGCGGAGCCGCTGGAGACTACGAGCAGTACTTC. This codes for CASSGAAGDYEQYF. The chain links TRBV19 to TRBJ2-7; D not certain. CDR3 size: 14 residues. The germline gives CDR1 LNHDA, CDR2 SQIVND (reference sequence). V shed 6 bases and J shed 3 bases, with 15 bases lying between them.

Only one count was recorded for this clone. The V and J genes are TRBV20-1 and TRBJ2-7; TRBD1 matches 7 bases. CDR1 is DFQATT and CDR2 is SNEGSKA in the germline V gene (reference sequence). There are 11 residues in the CDR3. The CDR3 DNA reads as TGCAGGCCTGGGACAGCCGACGAGCAGTACTTC. This encodes CRPGTADEQYF.

V gene TRBV5-1 combines with J gene TRBJ2-7; D is undetermined. With 4 bases removed from V and 0 bases from J, the gap between germline ends came to 11 bases. The CDR3 runs 14 residues. CDR1 and CDR2 from the germline V gene are SGHRS and YFSETQ. The CDR3 bases are TGCGCCAGCAGCACGTCCCCTAGCTCCTACGAGCAGTACTTC. Protein product: CASSTSPSSYEQYF.

The V and J genes are TRBV30 and TRBJ1-5; D call uncertain. V dropped 3 bases and J dropped 5 bases, with 11 bases sitting between them. There are 13 residues in the CDR3. The V gene's germline CDR1 is GTSNPN and CDR2 SVGIG (reference sequence). The CDR3 DNA is TGTGCCTGGAGCAGGCAGGATGATCAGCCCCAGCATTTT. This codes for CAWSRQDDQPQHF.

V is TRBV28 and J is TRBJ2-4; a possible D gene is TRBD1 (6 bases). The CDR3 is 12 residues long. Germline loops: CDR1 MDHEN, CDR2 SYDVKM. Trimming stripped 10 bases from V and 9 bases from J, with 16 bases between. The CDR3 is CATVQGPSIQYF. DNA of the CDR3: TGTGCCACCGTTCAGGGGCCTAGCATTCAGTACTTC.

The V gene is TRBV5-1, the J gene TRBJ2-7; D might be TRBD1 (5 bases). Trimming removed 2 bases from V and 6 bases from J, with 24 bases in between. The CDR3 runs to 17 residues. The germline V gene has CDR1 SGHRS and CDR2 YFSETQ. CDR3 region: CASSFAHSGSVLFEQYF. In nucleotides, the CDR3 is TGCGCCAGCAGCTTTGCCCACTCAGGGTCCGTATTGTTCGAGCAGTACTTC.

The chain recombines TRBV7-9 with TRBJ2-3; D perhaps matches TRBD2 (6 bases). V was trimmed by 0 bases and J by 9 bases, leaving 13 bases between them. Germline CDR1 reads SEHNR; CDR2 reads FQNEAQ (reference sequence). The CDR3 has 14 residues. CDR3 DNA: TGTGCCAGCAGCTTAGCGGATCGAGCGGGCACGCAGTATTTT. It encodes CASSLADRAGTQYF.

This chain connects TRBV7-9 to TRBJ2-1; possibly TRBD2 for D (5 bases). The CDR3 totals 12 residues. CDR1 is SEHNR and CDR2 is FQNEAQ in the germline V gene (reference sequence). V gave up 5 bases and J gave up 8 bases, with 10 bases separating them. CDR3 amino acids: CASSASPDEQFF. CDR3 nucleotide sequence: TGTGCCAGCAGCGCTAGCCCGGATGAGCAGTTCTTC.

The chain carries TRBV15 and TRBJ2-7; 8 positions agree with TRBD2. The germline V gene encodes CDR1 LNHNV and CDR2 YYDKDF (reference sequence). V trimming: 0 bases; J trimming: 2 bases; junction bases outside the gene matches: 21. CDR3 size: 21 residues. CDR3 nucleotides: TGTGCCACCAGCAGAGATCGAATCAAGTACGACGGAGCGGGAGCAGCCTACGAGCAGTACTTC. Its translation: CATSRDRIKYDGAGAAYEQYF.

This clone was recorded only once. This rearrangement joins TRBV6-1 to TRBJ2-7, with TRBD1 as a possible D gene (5 bases). The CDR3 consists of 14 residues. Germline V CDR1 and CDR2: MNHNS, SASEGT. The germline V and J ends were trimmed by 8 bases and 0 bases, with 14 bases remaining between them. CDR3 nucleotides: TGTGCCAGCGGACCTACAGGCAGCTCCTACGAGCAGTACTTC. As protein: CASGPTGSSYEQYF.

V is TRBV28 and J is TRBJ2-7; the D gene is possibly TRBD1 (6 bases). The CDR3 has 16 residues. The germline gives CDR1 MDHEN, CDR2 SYDVKM. The V end was cut by 4 bases, the J end by 0 bases, with 16 bases between. CDR3 DNA sequence: TGTGCCAGCAGTTACACTTGGGGGCCGAGCTCCTACGAGCAGTACTTC. Amino acids: CASSYTWGPSSYEQYF.

This sequence joins TRBV5-6 and TRBJ1-5; no clear D gene. Per germline, CDR1 SGHDT and CDR2 YYEEEE. The V gene lost 1 base and the J gene lost 0 bases, with 11 bases spanning the gap. The CDR3 contains 16 residues. The CDR3 loop reads CASSLYGIYSNQPQHF. Here the CDR3 DNA reads TGTGCCAGCAGCTTGTACGGGATCTATAGCAATCAGCCCCAGCATTTT.

The gene calls are TRBV7-9 and TRBJ1-1; 8 positions agree with TRBD1. Germline-derived CDR1 and CDR2 are SEHNR and FQNEAQ (reference sequence). The CDR3 sequence is 14 residues long. Unmatched junction bases numbered 5, after V lost 7 bases and J lost 1 base. In nucleotides, the CDR3 is TGTGCCAGCAACTTTGGACAGGGGAACACTGAAGCTTTCTTT. Its protein product is CASNFGQGNTEAFF.